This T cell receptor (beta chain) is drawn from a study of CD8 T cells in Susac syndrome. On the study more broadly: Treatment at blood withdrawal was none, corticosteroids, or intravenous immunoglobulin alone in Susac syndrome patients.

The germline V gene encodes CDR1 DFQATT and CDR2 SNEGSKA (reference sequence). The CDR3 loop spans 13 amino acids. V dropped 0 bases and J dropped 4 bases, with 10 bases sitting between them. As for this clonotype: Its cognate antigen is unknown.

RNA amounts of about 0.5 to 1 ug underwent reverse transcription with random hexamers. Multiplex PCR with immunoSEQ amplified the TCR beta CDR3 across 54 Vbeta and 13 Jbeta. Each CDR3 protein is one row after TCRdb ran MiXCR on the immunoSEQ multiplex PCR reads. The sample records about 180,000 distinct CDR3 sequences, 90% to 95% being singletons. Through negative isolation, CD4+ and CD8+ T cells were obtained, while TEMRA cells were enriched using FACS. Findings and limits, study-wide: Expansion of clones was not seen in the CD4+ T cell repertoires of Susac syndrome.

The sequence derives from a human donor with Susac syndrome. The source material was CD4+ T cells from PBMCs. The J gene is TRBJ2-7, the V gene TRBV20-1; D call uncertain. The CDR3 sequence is CSARDRVVYEQYF. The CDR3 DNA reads TGCAGTGCTAGAGATCGGGTAGTTTACGAGCAGTACTTC.